This T cell receptor (beta chain) was captured by sequencing in a study of cytomegalovirus exposure and HLA in healthy donors. Study observations and caveats: Altogether, 150 or so TCR beta chains were recorded as cytomegalovirus-associated.

V was cut by 0 bases and J by 0 bases, with 4 bases left in between. Germline CDR1 and CDR2: SGHDT and YYEEEE. CDR3 length: 14 amino acids. The PCR contained 60 Vbeta and 13 Jbeta primers. The repertoire was sequenced with immunoSEQ multiplex PCR; TCRdb's copy has only in-frame clones and lacks some. The sample lists approximately 190,000 clones, approximately 12% occurring once. Of note for this clone: Its antigen is unknown.

The sequenced material came from PBMCs. The gene calls are TRBV5-6 and TRBJ1-5; D call uncertain. The sequence was obtained from a man aged 45 to 65 in good health and CMV-seropositive. The CDR3 region has the DNA TGTGCCAGCAGCTTGGCCAGTAGCAATCAGCCCCAGCATTTT. Encoded protein: CASSLASSNQPQHF.